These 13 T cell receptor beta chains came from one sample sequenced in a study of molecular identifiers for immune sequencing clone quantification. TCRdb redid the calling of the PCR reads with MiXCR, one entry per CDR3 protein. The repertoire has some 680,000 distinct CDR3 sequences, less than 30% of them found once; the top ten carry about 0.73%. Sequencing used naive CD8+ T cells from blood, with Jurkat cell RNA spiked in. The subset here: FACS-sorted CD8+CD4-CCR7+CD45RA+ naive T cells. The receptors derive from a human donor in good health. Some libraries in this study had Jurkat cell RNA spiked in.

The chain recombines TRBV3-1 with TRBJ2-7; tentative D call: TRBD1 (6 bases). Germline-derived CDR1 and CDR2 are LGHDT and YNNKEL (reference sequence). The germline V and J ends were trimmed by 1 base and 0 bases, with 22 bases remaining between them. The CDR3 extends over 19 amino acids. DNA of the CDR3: TGTGCCAGCAGCCAAGGTATTAATCTTCGACCGGACAGCTCCTACGAGCAGTACTTC. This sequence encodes CASSQGINLRPDSSYEQYF.

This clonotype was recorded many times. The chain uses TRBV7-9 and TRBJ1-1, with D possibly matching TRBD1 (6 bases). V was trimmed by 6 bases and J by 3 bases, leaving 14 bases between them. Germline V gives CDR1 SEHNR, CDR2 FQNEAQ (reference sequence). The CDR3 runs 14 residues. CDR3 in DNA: TGTGCCAGCAGACAACAGGGATCCGACACTGAAGCTTTCTTT. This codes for CASRQQGSDTEAFF.

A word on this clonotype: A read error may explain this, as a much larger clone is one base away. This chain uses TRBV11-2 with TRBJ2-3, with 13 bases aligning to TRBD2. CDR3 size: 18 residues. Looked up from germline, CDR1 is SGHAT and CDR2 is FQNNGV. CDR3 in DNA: TGTACCAGCAGCTTGGGAAGGACTAGCGGGGGTAGCACAGATACGCAGTATTTT. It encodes CTSSLGRTSGGSTDTQYF.

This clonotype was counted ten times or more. The CDR3 reads CASSLPNREETQYF. Here the CDR3 DNA reads TGTGCCAGCAGCTTACCCAACAGGGAGGAGACCCAGTACTTC. This chain links TRBV7-6 with TRBJ2-5; D is perhaps TRBD1 (6 bases). CDR1 SGHVS and CDR2 FNYEAQ come from the germline V gene. With 2 bases removed from V and 5 bases from J, the gap between germline ends came to 12 bases. This CDR3 contains 14 residues. Drawing the rest from reference TRBV7-6 and TRBJ2-5, the complete variable domain is GAGVSQSPRYKVTKRGQDVALRCDPISGHVSLYWYRQALGQGPEFLTYFNYEAQQDKSGLPNDRFSAERPEGSISTLTIQRTEQRDSAMYRCASSLPNREETQYFGPGTRLLVL.

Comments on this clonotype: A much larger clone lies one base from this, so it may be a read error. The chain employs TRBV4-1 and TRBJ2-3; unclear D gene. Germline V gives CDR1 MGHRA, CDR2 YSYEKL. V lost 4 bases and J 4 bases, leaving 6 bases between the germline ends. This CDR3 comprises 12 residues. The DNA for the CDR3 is TGCGCCAGCAGCCCCCTCTCAGATACGCAGTATTTT. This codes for CASSPLSDTQYF.

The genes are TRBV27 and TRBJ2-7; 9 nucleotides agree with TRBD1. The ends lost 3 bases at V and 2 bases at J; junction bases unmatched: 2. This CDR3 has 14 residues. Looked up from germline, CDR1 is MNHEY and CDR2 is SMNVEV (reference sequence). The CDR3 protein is CASSFRDRAYEQYF. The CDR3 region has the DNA TGTGCCAGCAGTTTTAGGGACAGGGCCTACGAGCAGTACTTC.

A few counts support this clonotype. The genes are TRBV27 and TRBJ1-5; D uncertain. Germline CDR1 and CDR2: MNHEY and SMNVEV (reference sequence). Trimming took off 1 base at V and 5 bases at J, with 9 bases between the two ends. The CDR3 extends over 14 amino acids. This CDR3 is CASSLYGEYQPQHF. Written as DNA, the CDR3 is TGTGCCAGCAGTTTATATGGGGAATATCAGCCCCAGCATTTT.

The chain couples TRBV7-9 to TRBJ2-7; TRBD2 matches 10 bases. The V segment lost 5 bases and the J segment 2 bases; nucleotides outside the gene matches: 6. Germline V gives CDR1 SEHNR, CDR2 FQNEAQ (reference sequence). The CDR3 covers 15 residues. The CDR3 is CASSEGLAEAYEQYF. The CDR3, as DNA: TGTGCCAGCAGCGAAGGACTAGCGGAGGCCTACGAGCAGTACTTC.

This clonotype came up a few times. For the CDR3, the DNA is TGTGCCACCAGTCGAGGTAGGCTGTCGAACACCGGGGAGCTGTTTTTT. Translation gives CATSRGRLSNTGELFF. The J gene is TRBJ2-2, the V gene TRBV24-1; D is ambiguous. V lost 6 bases and J 0 bases, leaving 13 bases between the germline ends. Per germline, CDR1 KGHDR and CDR2 SFDVKD. This CDR3 is 16 amino acids long.

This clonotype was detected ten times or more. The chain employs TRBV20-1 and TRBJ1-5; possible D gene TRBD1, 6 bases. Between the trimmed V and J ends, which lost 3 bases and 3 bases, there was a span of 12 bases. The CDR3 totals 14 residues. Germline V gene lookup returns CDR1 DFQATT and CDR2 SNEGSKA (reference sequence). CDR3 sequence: CSARDRRINQPQHF. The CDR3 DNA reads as TGCAGTGCTAGGGACAGAAGGATCAATCAGCCCCAGCATTTT.

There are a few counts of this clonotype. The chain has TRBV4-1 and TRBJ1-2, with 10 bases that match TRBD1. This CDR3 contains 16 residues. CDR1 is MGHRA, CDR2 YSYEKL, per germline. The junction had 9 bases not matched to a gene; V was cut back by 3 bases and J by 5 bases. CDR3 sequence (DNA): TGCGCCAGCAGCCAGATGACAGGGGGCGACGGGTATGGCTACACCTTC. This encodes CASSQMTGGDGYGYTF.

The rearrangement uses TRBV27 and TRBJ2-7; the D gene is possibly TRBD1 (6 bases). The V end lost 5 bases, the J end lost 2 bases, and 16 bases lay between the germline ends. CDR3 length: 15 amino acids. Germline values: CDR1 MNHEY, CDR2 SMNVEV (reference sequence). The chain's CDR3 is CASSLIGQIPYEQYF. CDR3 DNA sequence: TGTGCCAGCAGTCTGATTGGACAGATACCCTACGAGCAGTACTTC.

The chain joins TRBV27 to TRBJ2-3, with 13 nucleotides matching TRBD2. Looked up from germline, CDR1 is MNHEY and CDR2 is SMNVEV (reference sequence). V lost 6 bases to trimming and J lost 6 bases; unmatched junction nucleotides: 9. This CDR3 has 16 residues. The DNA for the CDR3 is TGTGCCAGCAGGCAACTAGCGGGAGGGCCAGGGGATACGCAGTATTTT. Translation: CASRQLAGGPGDTQYF.